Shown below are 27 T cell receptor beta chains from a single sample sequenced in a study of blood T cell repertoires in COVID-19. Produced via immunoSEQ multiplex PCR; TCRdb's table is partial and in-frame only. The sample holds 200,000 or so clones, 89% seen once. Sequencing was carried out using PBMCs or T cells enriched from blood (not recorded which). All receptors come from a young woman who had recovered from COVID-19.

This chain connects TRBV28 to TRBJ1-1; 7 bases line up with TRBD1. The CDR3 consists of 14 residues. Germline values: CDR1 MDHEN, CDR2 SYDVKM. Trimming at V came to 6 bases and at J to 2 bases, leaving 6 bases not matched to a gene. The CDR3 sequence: CASSPGQANTEAFF. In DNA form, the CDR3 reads TGTGCCAGCAGCCCAGGACAGGCCAACACTGAAGCTTTCTTT.

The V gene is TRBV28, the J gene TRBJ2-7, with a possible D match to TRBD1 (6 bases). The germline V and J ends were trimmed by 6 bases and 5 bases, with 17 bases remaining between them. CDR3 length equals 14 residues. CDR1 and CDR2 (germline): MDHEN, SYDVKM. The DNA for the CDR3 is TGTGCCAGCAGCATTACAGGGACCACCCACGAGCAGTACTTC. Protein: CASSITGTTHEQYF. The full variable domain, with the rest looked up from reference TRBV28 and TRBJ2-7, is DVKVTQSSRYLVKRTGEKVFLECVQDMDHENMFWYRQDPGLGLRLIYFSYDVKMKEKGDIPEGYSVSREKKERFSLILESASTNQTSMYLCASSITGTTHEQYFGPGTRLTVT.

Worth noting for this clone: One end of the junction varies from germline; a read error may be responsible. DNA for the CDR3: TGTGTCAGCAGCTTAGGAGGGACTAGCGATTGGAAGACCCAGTACTTC. Its protein is CVSSLGGTSDWKTQYF. The chain uses TRBV7-6 and TRBJ2-5, with 10 bases lining up with TRBD2. CDR3 length: 16 amino acids. Germline V gene lookup returns CDR1 SGHVS and CDR2 FNYEAQ.

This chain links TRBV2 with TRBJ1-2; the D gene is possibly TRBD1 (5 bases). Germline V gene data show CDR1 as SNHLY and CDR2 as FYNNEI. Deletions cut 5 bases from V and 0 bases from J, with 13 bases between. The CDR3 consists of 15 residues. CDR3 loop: CASSRSPGTNYGYTF. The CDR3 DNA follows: TGTGCCAGCAGTCGATCGCCAGGGACTAACTATGGCTACACCTTC.

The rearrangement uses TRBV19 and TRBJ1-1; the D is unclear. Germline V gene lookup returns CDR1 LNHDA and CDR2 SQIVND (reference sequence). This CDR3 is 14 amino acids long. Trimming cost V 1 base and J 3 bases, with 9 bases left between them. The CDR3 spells CASSIGRVDTEAFF. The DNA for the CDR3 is TGTGCCAGTAGTATAGGGCGGGTGGACACTGAAGCTTTCTTT.

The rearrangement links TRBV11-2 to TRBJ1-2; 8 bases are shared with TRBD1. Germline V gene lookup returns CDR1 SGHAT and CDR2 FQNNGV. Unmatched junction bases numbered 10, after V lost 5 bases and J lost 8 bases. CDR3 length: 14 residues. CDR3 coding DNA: TGTGCCAGCAGCCGGCAACAGGGGGAGAGGGGCTACACCTTC. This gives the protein CASSRQQGERGYTF.

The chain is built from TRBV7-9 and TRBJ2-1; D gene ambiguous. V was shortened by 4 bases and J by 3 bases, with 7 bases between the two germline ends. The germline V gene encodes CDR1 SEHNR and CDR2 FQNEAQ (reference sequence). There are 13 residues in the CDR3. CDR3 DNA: TGTGCCAGCAGCTCCGTAGACTACAATGAGCAGTTCTTC. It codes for CASSSVDYNEQFF.

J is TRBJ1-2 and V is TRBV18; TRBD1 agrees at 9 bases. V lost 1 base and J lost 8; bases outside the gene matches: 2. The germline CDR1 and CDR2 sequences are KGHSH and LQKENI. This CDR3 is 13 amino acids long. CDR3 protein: CASSPRQGEGYTF. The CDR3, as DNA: TGTGCCAGCTCACCACGACAGGGGGAAGGCTACACCTTC.

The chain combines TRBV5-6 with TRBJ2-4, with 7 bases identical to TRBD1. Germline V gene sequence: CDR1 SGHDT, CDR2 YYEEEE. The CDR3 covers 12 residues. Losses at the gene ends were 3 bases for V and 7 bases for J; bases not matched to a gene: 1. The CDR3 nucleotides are TGTGCCAGCAGCTCACAGGGGAACATTCAGTACTTC. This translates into CASSSQGNIQYF.

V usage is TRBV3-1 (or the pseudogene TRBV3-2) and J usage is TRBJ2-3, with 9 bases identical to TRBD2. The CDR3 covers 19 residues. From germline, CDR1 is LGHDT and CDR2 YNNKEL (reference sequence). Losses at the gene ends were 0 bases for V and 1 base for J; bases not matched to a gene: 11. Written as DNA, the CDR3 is TGTGCCAGCAGCCAAGATCTGAGACGCGGGGGGGCGGGCACAGATACGCAGTATTTT. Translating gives CASSQDLRRGGAGTDTQYF.

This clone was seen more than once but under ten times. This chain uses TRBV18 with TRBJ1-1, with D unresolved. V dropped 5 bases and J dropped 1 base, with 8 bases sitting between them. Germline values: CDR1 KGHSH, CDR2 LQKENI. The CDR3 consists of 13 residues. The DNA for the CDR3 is TGTGCCAGCTCAACTGCGGAGAACACTGAAGCTTTCTTT. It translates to CASSTAENTEAFF.

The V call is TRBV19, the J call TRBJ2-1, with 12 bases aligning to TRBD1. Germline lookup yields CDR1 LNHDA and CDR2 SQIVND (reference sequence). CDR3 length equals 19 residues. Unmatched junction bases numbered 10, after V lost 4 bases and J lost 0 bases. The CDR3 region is CASSRVGQGAISSYNEQFF. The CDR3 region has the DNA TGTGCCAGTAGTAGGGTGGGACAGGGGGCCATAAGCTCCTACAATGAGCAGTTCTTC.

Here the CDR3 DNA reads TGTGCCAGCAGCTTAGCAGACAGGGATACTGAAGCTTTCTTT. Translation gives CASSLADRDTEAFF. This chain connects TRBV11-2 to TRBJ1-1; 7 nucleotides match TRBD1. Germline lookup yields CDR1 SGHAT and CDR2 FQNNGV. V was clipped by 1 base and J by 5 bases; unmatched bases: 4. The length of the CDR3 is 14 residues. The variable domain in full, completed from reference TRBV11-2 and TRBJ1-1, reads EAGVAQSPRYKIIEKRQSVAFWCNPISGHATLYWYQQILGQGPKLLIQFQNNGVVDDSQLPKDRFSAERLKGVDSTLKIQPAKLEDSAVYLCASSLADRDTEAFFGQGTRLTVV.

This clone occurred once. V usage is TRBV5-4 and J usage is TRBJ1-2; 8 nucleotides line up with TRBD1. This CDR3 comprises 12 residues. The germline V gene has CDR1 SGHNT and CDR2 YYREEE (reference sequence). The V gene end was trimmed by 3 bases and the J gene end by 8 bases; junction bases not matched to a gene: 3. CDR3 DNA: TGTGCCAGCAGCTACGGACAGGGCGGCTACACCTTC. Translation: CASSYGQGGYTF.

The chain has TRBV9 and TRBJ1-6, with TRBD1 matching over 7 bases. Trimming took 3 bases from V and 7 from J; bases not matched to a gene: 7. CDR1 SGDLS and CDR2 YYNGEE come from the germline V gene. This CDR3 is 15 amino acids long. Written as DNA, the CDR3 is TGTGCCAGCAGCGCGGAGGACAGGTTAAATTCACCCCTCCACTTT. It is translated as CASSAEDRLNSPLHF.

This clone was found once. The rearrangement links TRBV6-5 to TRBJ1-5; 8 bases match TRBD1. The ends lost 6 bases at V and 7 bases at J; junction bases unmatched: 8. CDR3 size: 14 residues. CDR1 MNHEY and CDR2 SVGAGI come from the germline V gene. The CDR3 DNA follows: TGTGCCAGCAGCCCCGGGACAGGCCGACAGCCCCAGCATTTT. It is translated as CASSPGTGRQPQHF.

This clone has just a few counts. The chain's CDR3 is CATSRDRQGNTEAFF. CDR3 DNA sequence: TGTGCCACCAGCAGAGACCGACAGGGTAATACTGAAGCTTTCTTT. This rearrangement joins TRBV15 to TRBJ1-1; 7 positions agree with TRBD1. The CDR3 extends over 15 amino acids. Germline V gives CDR1 LNHNV, CDR2 YYDKDF (reference sequence). Trimming cost V 0 bases and J 5 bases; bases outside gene matches: 6.

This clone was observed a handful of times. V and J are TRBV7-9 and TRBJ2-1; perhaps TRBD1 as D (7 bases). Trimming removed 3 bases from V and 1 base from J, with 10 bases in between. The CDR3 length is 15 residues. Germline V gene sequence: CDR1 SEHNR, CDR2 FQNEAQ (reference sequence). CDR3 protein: CASSLQGGSYNEQFF. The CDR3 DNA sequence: TGTGCCAGCAGCTTGCAGGGGGGATCCTACAATGAGCAGTTCTTC.

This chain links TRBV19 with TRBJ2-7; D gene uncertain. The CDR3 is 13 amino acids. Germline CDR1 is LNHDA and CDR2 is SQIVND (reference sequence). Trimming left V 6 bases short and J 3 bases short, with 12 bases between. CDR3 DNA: TGTGCCAGTAGGTTAGCCTACGTCTACGAGCAGTACTTC. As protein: CASRLAYVYEQYF.

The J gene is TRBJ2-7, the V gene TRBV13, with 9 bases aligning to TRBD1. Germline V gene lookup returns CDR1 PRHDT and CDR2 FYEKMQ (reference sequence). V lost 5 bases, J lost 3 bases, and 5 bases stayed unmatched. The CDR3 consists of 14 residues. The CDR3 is CASSSRDRDYEQYF. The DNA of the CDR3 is TGTGCCAGCAGCAGCCGGGACAGGGACTACGAGCAGTACTTC.

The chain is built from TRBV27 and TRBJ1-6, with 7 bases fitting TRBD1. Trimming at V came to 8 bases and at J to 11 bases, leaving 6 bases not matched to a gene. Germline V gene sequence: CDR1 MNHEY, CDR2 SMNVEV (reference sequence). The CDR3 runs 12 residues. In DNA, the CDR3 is TGTGCCAGCGGGGACAGCCTGCCACCCCTCCACTTT. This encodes CASGDSLPPLHF.

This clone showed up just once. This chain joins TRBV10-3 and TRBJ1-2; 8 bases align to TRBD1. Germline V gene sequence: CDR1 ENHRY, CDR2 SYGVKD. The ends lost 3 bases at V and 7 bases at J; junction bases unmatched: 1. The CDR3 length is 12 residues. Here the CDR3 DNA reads TGTGCCATCAGTGAACAGGGGGGTGGCTACACCTTC. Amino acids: CAISEQGGGYTF.

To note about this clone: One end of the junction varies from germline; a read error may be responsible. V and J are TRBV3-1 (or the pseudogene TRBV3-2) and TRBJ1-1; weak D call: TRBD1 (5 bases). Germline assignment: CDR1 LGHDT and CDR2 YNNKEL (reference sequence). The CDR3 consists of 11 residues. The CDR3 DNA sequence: TGTGCCAGCAGCCAAGGTCGGGACTTGATCTTT. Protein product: CASSQGRDLIF.

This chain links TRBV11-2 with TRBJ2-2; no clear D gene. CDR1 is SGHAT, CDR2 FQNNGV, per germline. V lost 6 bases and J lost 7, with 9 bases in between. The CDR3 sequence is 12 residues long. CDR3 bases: TGTGCCAGCAGTCCACACCTCGGGGAGCTGTTTTTT. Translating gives CASSPHLGELFF.

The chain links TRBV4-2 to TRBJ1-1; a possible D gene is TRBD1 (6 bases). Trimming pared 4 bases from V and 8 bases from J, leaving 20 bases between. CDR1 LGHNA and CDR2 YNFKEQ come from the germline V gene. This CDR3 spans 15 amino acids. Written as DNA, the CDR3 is TGTGCCAGCAGCCGAGAACTCCGGGACACGGAAGAAGCTTTCTTT. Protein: CASSRELRDTEEAFF.

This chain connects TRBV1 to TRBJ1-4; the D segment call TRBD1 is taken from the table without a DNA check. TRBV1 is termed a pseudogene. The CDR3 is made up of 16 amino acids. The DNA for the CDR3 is TGCACCAGCAGCCAAACCCCGACAGGGTGGGGTGAAAAACTGTTTTTT. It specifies CTSSQTPTGWGEKLFF.

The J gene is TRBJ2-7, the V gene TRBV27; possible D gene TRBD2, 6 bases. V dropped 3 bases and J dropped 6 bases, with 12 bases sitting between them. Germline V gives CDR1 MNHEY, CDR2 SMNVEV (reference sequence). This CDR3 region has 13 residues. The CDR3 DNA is TGTGCCAGCAGTTTGTGGAGGGCGGGCGAGCAGTACTTC. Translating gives CASSLWRAGEQYF.